This T cell receptor (beta chain) originates from a study of T cells in Graves' hyperthyroidism and ophthalmopathy. The sample holds many counts of this clonotype. Its antigen is unidentified. Whole-study findings and limits: The model foresaw ophthalmopathy a median approximately 6.1 months prior to onset.

Hyperthyroidism had been newly diagnosed in patients aged 18 to 65, and its duration was under 2 months. Reasons for excluding patients were uncontrolled infection, other autoimmune disease, pregnancy or lactation. Every diagnosis used clinical symptoms, serum thyroxine and TRAb, thyroid ultrasound and orbital computed tomography. The CDR3 runs 11 residues. Trimming removed 7 bases from V and 7 bases from J, with 10 bases in between. CDR1 is MGHDK, CDR2 SYGVNS, per germline. Amplified regions were TCR beta CDR3 sequences from RNA transcripts. HTBI primers were the set used in a first-round RT-PCR of the TCR CDR3. TCRdb itself ran the multiplex PCR reads through MiXCR, one entry per CDR3 protein. The sample lists 610,000 or so distinct CDR3 sequences; 40% to 55% were seen once.

The receptor was derived from a woman between 18 and 29 years old with Graves' hyperthyroidism. The sequencing sample was made of peripheral blood or thyroid tissue (not recorded which). The V gene is TRBV25-1, the J gene TRBJ1-1; D call uncertain. CDR3 amino acids: CASIRLGEAFF. The CDR3 nucleotides are TGTGCCAGCATACGCTTGGGTGAAGCTTTCTTT.